The rows below give T cell receptor beta chains drawn from one sample of a study of shared clonotypes between healthy human individuals. Measured with immunoSEQ multiplex PCR; TCRdb has only the in-frame clones, and not every one. The sample lists around 2.1 million clones, 90% to 95% occurring once. The sequencing input was naive CD8+ T cells from PBMCs. The receptor set was obtained from a man younger than 35 in good health. Some clones in this sample may be carry-over from other donors' samples. CDR3s include the opening cysteine and the closing phenylalanine or tryptophan. Each record gives: D gene, J gene, clone size, V gene, CDR3 protein, CDR3 DNA. D genes are given only for firm matches. Expanded clones are given a class, and other clones once, few, many or no size at all.

D: TRBD2
J: TRBJ2-1
size: NA
V: TRBV9
CDR3: CASSVGGGRYNEQFF
DNA: TGTGCCAGCAGCGTAGGGGGCGGGAGATACAATGAGCAGTTCTTC

D: NA
J: TRBJ2-2
size: NA
V: TRBV5-5
CDR3: CASSFGGGNTGELFF
DNA: TGTGCCAGCAGCTTCGGGGGCGGGAACACCGGGGAGCTGTTTTTT

D: TRBD2
J: TRBJ2-1
size: once
V: TRBV4-2
CDR3: CASSQERLAGSSYNEQFF
DNA: TGTGCCAGCAGCCAGGAAAGGCTAGCGGGGAGCTCCTACAATGAGCAGTTCTTC

D: TRBD1
J: TRBJ1-2
size: NA
V: TRBV6-5
CDR3: CASSYSEGAGGYTF
DNA: TGTGCCAGCAGTTACTCAGAGGGGGCAGGGGGCTACACCTTC

D: NA
J: TRBJ2-7
size: NA
V: TRBV19
CDR3: CASESANSYEQYF
DNA: TGTGCCAGTGAGAGCGCCAACTCCTACGAGCAGTACTTC

D: NA
J: TRBJ1-5
size: NA
V: TRBV28
CDR3: CASSLSLKNNQPQHF
DNA: TGTGCCAGCAGTTTATCCCTGAAGAACAATCAGCCCCAGCATTTT

D: NA
J: TRBJ2-7
size: once
V: TRBV19
CDR3: CASSWGVTLPYEQYF
DNA: TGTGCCAGTAGCTGGGGGGTTACCCTCCCCTACGAGCAGTACTTC

D: TRBD1
J: TRBJ2-1
size: once
V: TRBV4-3
CDR3: CASSQDRQGAYNEQFF
DNA: TGCGCCAGCAGCCAAGATCGACAGGGGGCCTACAATGAGCAGTTCTTC

D: NA
J: TRBJ2-5
size: once
V: TRBV9
CDR3: CASRGQEETQYF
DNA: TGTGCCAGCCGAGGTCAGGAAGAGACCCAGTACTTC

D: NA
J: TRBJ1-2
size: NA
V: TRBV9
CDR3: CASSVAHRIPGNYGYTF
DNA: TGTGCCAGCAGCGTAGCTCATCGAATCCCAGGGAACTATGGCTACACCTTC

D: TRBD1
J: TRBJ2-2
size: NA
V: TRBV4-3
CDR3: CASSRGTGGNTGELFF
DNA: TGCGCCAGCAGCCGTGGGACAGGGGGGAACACCGGGGAGCTGTTTTTT

D: NA
J: TRBJ2-7
size: NA
V: TRBV7-8
CDR3: CASSPKRTAEQYF
DNA: TGTGCCAGCAGCCCGAAACGGACCGCCGAGCAGTACTTC

D: NA
J: TRBJ2-2
size: NA
V: TRBV11-3
CDR3: CASSQTPNTGELFF
DNA: TGTGCCAGCAGCCAGACCCCGAACACCGGGGAGCTGTTTTTT

D: TRBD2
J: TRBJ2-7
size: NA
V: TRBV27
CDR3: CASRIGTSGAHYEQYF
DNA: TGTGCCAGCAGAATTGGGACTAGCGGGGCCCACTACGAGCAGTACTTC

D: TRBD2
J: TRBJ2-3
size: NA
V: TRBV10-3
CDR3: CAISARTSGSEADTQYF
DNA: TGTGCCATCAGTGCGAGGACTAGCGGGAGTGAGGCAGATACGCAGTATTTT

D: TRBD1
J: TRBJ2-5
size: NA
V: TRBV9
CDR3: CASSVTGGSGETQYF
DNA: TGTGCCAGCAGCGTTACAGGGGGCTCGGGAGAGACCCAGTACTTC

D: TRBD1
J: TRBJ1-1
size: NA
V: TRBV9
CDR3: CASSKQGMEAFF
DNA: TGTGCCAGCAGCAAACAGGGGATGGAGGCTTTCTTT

D: TRBD2
J: TRBJ2-5
size: once
V: TRBV7-9
CDR3: CASSPSRGGLAKETQYF
DNA: TGTGCCAGCAGCCCGAGCCGGGGGGGACTAGCGAAGGAGACCCAGTACTTC

D: NA
J: TRBJ2-3
size: NA
V: TRBV18
CDR3: CASSPFRDILSTDTQYF
DNA: TGTGCCAGCTCACCATTTCGAGACATACTGAGCACAGATACGCAGTATTTT

D: NA
J: TRBJ2-2
size: NA
V: TRBV28
CDR3: CASSPSGKTGELFF
DNA: TGTGCCAGCAGTCCATCGGGAAAAACCGGGGAGCTGTTTTTT

D: NA
J: TRBJ2-3
size: NA
V: TRBV27
CDR3: CASSLGLAWPDTQYF
DNA: TGTGCCAGCAGTTTAGGGCTAGCCTGGCCAGATACGCAGTATTTT

D: NA
J: TRBJ2-2
size: NA
V: TRBV25-1
CDR3: CASSPLKSGELFF
DNA: TGTGCCAGCAGCCCATTGAAGTCCGGGGAGCTGTTTTTT

D: NA
J: TRBJ2-1
size: NA
V: TRBV27
CDR3: CASGIRKAGHLNNEQFF
DNA: TGTGCCAGCGGCATACGGAAGGCGGGACACCTAAACAATGAGCAGTTCTTC

D: TRBD1
J: TRBJ1-2
size: NA
V: TRBV5-1
CDR3: CASSLGQGGVRDPNFYGYTF
DNA: TGCGCCAGCAGCTTAGGACAGGGGGGCGTTCGAGACCCGAATTTCTATGGCTACACCTTC

D: NA
J: TRBJ2-1
size: NA
V: TRBV27
CDR3: CASSLYFSGSSYNEQFF
DNA: TGTGCCAGCAGTTTATATTTTTCGGGGAGCTCCTACAATGAGCAGTTCTTC

D: NA
J: TRBJ2-7
size: NA
V: TRBV29-1
CDR3: CSARVGPYEQYF
DNA: TGCAGTGCTCGGGTGGGCCCCTACGAGCAGTACTTC

D: NA
J: TRBJ2-7
size: NA
V: TRBV7-3
CDR3: CASSPYHGGPYEQYF
DNA: TGTGCCAGCAGCCCCTACCACGGAGGACCATACGAGCAGTACTTC

D: NA
J: TRBJ2-2
size: NA
V: TRBV27
CDR3: CASISASGQSTGELFF
DNA: TGTGCCAGCATTTCCGCATCTGGACAGTCCACCGGGGAGCTGTTTTTT

D: NA
J: TRBJ1-1
size: NA
V: TRBV28
CDR3: CASSLLAPGTRGTEAFF
DNA: TGTGCCAGCAGTTTATTAGCGCCAGGGACACGGGGCACTGAAGCTTTCTTT